Following are 12 T cell receptor beta chains from one sample sequenced in a study of T cell responses to AZD1222 COVID-19 vaccine. Profiling relied on immunoSEQ multiplex PCR, and the TCRdb table lists in-frame clones only, not all of them. The data show about 150,000 clones, about nine tenths seen once. The sequencing used peripheral blood, collected on day 0 of AZD1222 vaccination. The source is an adult in good health.

The rearrangement links TRBV6-1 to TRBJ1-4, with D possibly TRBD1 on 5 matching bases. Germline V gene lookup returns CDR1 MNHNS and CDR2 SASEGT. This CDR3 region has 15 residues. With 2 bases removed from V and 8 bases from J, the gap between germline ends came to 15 bases. The CDR3 nucleotides read TGTGCCAGCAGTGAATATGGCAGGGTCGAGGAAAAACTGTTTTTT. Translating gives CASSEYGRVEEKLFF.

The CDR3 DNA reads TGTGCCAGCAGCATCACGGACCGGACGCCCGAAGCTTTCTTT. Its translation: CASSITDRTPEAFF. The V gene is TRBV9, the J gene TRBJ1-1; D remains ambiguous. V was trimmed by 4 bases and J by 8 bases, leaving 18 bases between them. Germline V gene sequence: CDR1 SGDLS, CDR2 YYNGEE. The length of the CDR3 is 14 residues.

Only a few counts were recorded for this clone. The rearrangement links TRBV11-3 to TRBJ1-2; 7 bases map to TRBD1. Germline V gene sequence: CDR1 SGHNT, CDR2 YENEEA. V was pared by 5 bases and J by 2 bases, with 8 bases of the junction left unmatched. This CDR3 contains 15 residues. The CDR3 bases are TGTGCCAGCAGCCCTCAATGGGGACAGAACTATGGCTACACCTTC. Protein: CASSPQWGQNYGYTF.

Worth noting for this clone: An end of the junction does not agree with germline; a read error may underlie this. The chain has TRBV4-3 and TRBJ2-1; TRBD2 matches at 10 bases. Germline CDR1 LGHNA, CDR2 YSLEER. This CDR3 has 13 amino acids. CDR3 amino acids: CASSQGTGTSEVF. Here the CDR3 DNA reads TGCGCCAGCAGCCAAGGAACCGGGACTAGCGAGGTCTTC.

The chain combines TRBV10-3 with TRBJ1-6; a possible D gene is TRBD1 (5 bases). V was clipped by 8 bases and J by 9 bases, with 14 bases between them. This CDR3 has 13 residues. Per the germline V gene, CDR1 is ENHRY and CDR2 is SYGVKD. The CDR3 DNA is TGTGCCATCTCAGACGAGGGGAGTTCACCCCTCCACTTT. This sequence encodes CAISDEGSSPLHF.

V usage is TRBV7-3 and J usage is TRBJ1-2, with D unresolved. This CDR3 has 13 amino acids. V lost 2 bases and J lost 4, with 8 bases in between. CDR1 and CDR2 from the germline V gene are SGHTA and FQGTGA. The CDR3, as DNA: TGTGCCAGCAGCTTAGTCAATGGCTATGGCTACACCTTC. This sequence encodes CASSLVNGYGYTF.

The V and J genes are TRBV5-1 and TRBJ2-3, with 7 bases that match TRBD2. CDR1 is SGHRS and CDR2 is YFSETQ in the germline V gene. J was trimmed by 4 bases and V by 4 bases; bases with no gene match: 6. The CDR3 is 14 residues long. Here the CDR3 DNA reads TGCGCCAGCAGCGAGAGCGGGGTGGCAGATACGCAGTATTTT. Translated, it gives CASSESGVADTQYF. The variable domain in full, completed from reference TRBV5-1 and TRBJ2-3, reads KAGVTQTPRYLIKTRGQQVTLSCSPISGHRSVSWYQQTPGQGLQFLFEYFSETQRNKGNFPGRFSGRQFSNSRSEMNVSTLELGDSALYLCASSESGVADTQYFGPGTRLTVL.

This chain joins TRBV7-9 and TRBJ2-7; D unclear. The V gene's germline CDR1 is SEHNR and CDR2 FQNEAQ (reference sequence). With 5 bases removed from V and 2 bases from J, the gap between germline ends came to 10 bases. CDR3 length: 13 residues. The CDR3 sequence: CASSLDLTYEQYF. For the CDR3, the DNA is TGTGCCAGCAGCCTCGACCTTACCTACGAGCAGTACTTC.

This chain connects TRBV7-9 to TRBJ2-3; the match to TRBD1 covers 12 bases. Germline CDR1 is SEHNR and CDR2 is FQNEAQ (reference sequence). Germline trimming cut 5 bases from V and 5 bases from J; bases unmatched to any gene: 5. The CDR3 length is 15 residues. The CDR3 DNA follows: TGTGCCAGCAGCCCGAGGGACAGGGGGCAAGATACGCAGTATTTT. The encoded protein is CASSPRDRGQDTQYF. The full variable domain, rest sourced from reference TRBV7-9 and TRBJ2-3, is DTGVSQNPRHKITKRGQNVTFRCDPISEHNRLYWYRQTLGQGPEFLTYFQNEAQLEKSRLLSDRFSAERPKGSFSTLEIQRTEQGDSAMYLCASSPRDRGQDTQYFGPGTRLTVL.

The chain employs TRBV27 and TRBJ1-1; D possibly corresponds to TRBD1 (6 bases). Germline CDR1 and CDR2: MNHEY and SMNVEV (reference sequence). V was trimmed by 10 bases and J by 2 bases, leaving 11 bases between them. The CDR3 consists of 12 residues. CDR3 DNA: TGTGCCACCGGGGGGCTTAACACTGAAGCTTTCTTT. Translated, it gives CATGGLNTEAFF.

This clone was picked up a small number of times. The chain joins TRBV19 to TRBJ1-2; TRBD1 might be the D (5 bases). Between the trimmed V and J ends, which lost 3 bases and 4 bases, there was a span of 24 bases. The CDR3 is 18 residues long. The V gene's germline CDR1 is LNHDA and CDR2 SQIVND (reference sequence). CDR3 residues: CASSIPTRGIRAGYGYTF. The CDR3 DNA is TGTGCCAGTAGTATCCCCACTCGTGGGATCAGGGCCGGCTATGGCTACACCTTC.

The V call is TRBV28, the J call TRBJ2-5; D is uncertain. Trimming left V 8 bases short and J 1 base short, with 14 bases between. Germline V CDR1 and CDR2: MDHEN, SYDVKM. The CDR3 is 14 residues long. CDR3 protein: CASDRTFSQETQYF. The CDR3 bases are TGTGCCAGCGACCGCACATTCTCCCAAGAGACCCAGTACTTC.